This TCR beta chain was observed in a study of blood T cell repertoires in COVID-19. Study in general: Sources were T cells, B-cell-depleted T cells, or PBMCs; the material itself was cDNA or gDNA.

As originally analysed: Reference gene primer amplification gave estimated nucleated cell counts. The repertoire was sequenced with immunoSEQ multiplex PCR; TCRdb's copy has only in-frame clones and lacks some. From that table come the V and J calls and clone size; the DNA was used to work out D and trimming. This table holds roughly 250,000 clones, 70% to 90% found once. Seattle enrolled patients during active infection and tracked them longitudinally. The CDR3 extends over 12 amino acids. In germline, CDR1 is LGHNA, CDR2 YNFKEQ. V shed 4 bases and J 3 bases; nucleotides not matched to a gene: 0. This clone has only one observation.

This sequence was found in a human donor with COVID-19, enrolled during active disease. The donor label of this sample is uncertain. The V gene is TRBV4-2, the J gene TRBJ2-7; TRBD2 aligns across 7 bases. What was sequenced was peripheral blood. CDR3 bases: TGTGCCAGCAGCCCGGGGGGCTACGAGCAGTACTTC. It codes for CASSPGGYEQYF.